This T cell receptor (beta chain) derives from a study of blood T cell repertoires in COVID-19. As for the study in general: COVID-19 samples collected from the United States, Italy and Spain covered acute and convalescent phases. PBMCs, B-cell-depleted T cells, or T cells provided the cDNA or gDNA that made up the material.

Original processing notes: By means of reference gene primer amplification, nucleated cell counts were estimated. The assay was immunoSEQ multiplex PCR, and TCRdb's table has in-frame clones only and misses some. The DNA was the basis for D and trimming; V, J and clone size are from that table. This sample has 200,000 or so clones, with about 80% found just once. Germline V gives CDR1 SNHLY, CDR2 FYNNEI. The V gene end was trimmed by 6 bases and the J gene end by 4 bases; junction bases not matched to a gene: 7. CDR3 length: 14 residues. The chain employs TRBV2 and TRBJ2-7; TRBD1 aligns across 9 bases. This TCR came from a human donor with acute or convalescent COVID-19. The donor label of this sample is uncertain. Sequencing was performed on peripheral blood. CDR3 in amino acids: CASRVSQGAYEQYF. The CDR3, as DNA: TGTGCCAGCAGGGTGTCACAGGGGGCTTACGAGCAGTACTTC.